This T cell receptor beta chain was documented in a study of identical twins. Each CDR3 protein is one row after TCRdb ran MiXCR on the 5' RACE reads. This repertoire shows 450,000 to 600,000 distinct CDR3 sequences, around 20% found once; its top ten account for approximately 0.52%. Trimming pared 6 bases from V and 7 bases from J, leaving 14 bases between. CDR1 is SGHRS, CDR2 YFSETQ, per germline. This CDR3 comprises 13 residues. This sample was also put to use in a study of yellow fever vaccine responses in identical twins.

This chain joins TRBV5-1 and TRBJ1-3; TRBD1 might be the D (5 bases). The sequenced sample was CD4+ T cells sorted from blood. This TCR derives from a woman younger than 35 in good health. The CDR3 spells CASKQDPRNTIYF. The CDR3 DNA follows: TGCGCCAGCAAACAGGATCCTAGGAACACCATATATTTT.